This TCR beta chain comes out of a study of cytomegalovirus exposure and HLA in healthy donors. Study-wide context: A data release that came early held about 89 million unique TCRs from HLA-typed donors.

PCR amplification relied on 60 Vbeta primers (plus 13 Jbeta primers). Clones were sequenced by immunoSEQ multiplex PCR, and TCRdb holds only the in-frame ones, with some missing. The sample lists 150,000 to 200,000 clones, approximately 80% occurring once. Study results and caveats: The authors later linked a missense DCLRE1C variant to TCR beta V- and J-gene trimming. The Asian-associated ancestry cluster reportedly had fewer N-insertions than the approximately 650-donor mean in a later analysis.

Points on this clone: Its antigen is not identified.

V shed 10 bases, J shed 4 bases, and the junction held 8 bases outside the gene matches. This CDR3 has 13 amino acids. Looked up from germline, CDR1 is MNHNY and CDR2 is SVGAGI (reference sequence). The J gene is TRBJ1-2, the V gene TRBV6-6; 8 bases match TRBD1. Input material: PBMCs. This TCR was recovered from a man in his fifties or sixties in good health and CMV-seronegative. CDR3 sequence: CAIKGTGGYGYTF. CDR3 coding DNA: TGTGCCATTAAGGGCACAGGGGGCTATGGCTACACCTTC.